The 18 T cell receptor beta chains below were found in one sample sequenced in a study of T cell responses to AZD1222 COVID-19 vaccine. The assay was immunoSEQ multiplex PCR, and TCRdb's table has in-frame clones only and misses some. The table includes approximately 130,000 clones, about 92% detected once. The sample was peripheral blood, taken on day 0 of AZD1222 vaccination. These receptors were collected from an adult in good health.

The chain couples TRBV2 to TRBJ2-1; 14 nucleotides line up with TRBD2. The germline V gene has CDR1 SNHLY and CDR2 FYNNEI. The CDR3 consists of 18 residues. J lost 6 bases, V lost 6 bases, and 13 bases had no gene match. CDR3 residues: CASRYRLAGGPSINEQFF. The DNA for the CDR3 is TGTGCCAGCAGATATAGACTAGCGGGAGGGCCAAGTATCAATGAGCAGTTCTTC.

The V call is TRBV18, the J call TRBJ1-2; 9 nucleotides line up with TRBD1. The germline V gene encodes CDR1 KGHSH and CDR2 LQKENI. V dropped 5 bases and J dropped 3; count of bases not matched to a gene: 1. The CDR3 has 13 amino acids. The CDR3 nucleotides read TGTGCCAGCTCATGGGACAGGGACTATGGCTACACCTTC. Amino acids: CASSWDRDYGYTF. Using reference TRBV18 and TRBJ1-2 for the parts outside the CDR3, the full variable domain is NAGVMQNPRHLVRRRGQEARLRCSPMKGHSHVYWYRQLPEEGLKFMVYLQKENIIDESGMPKERFSAEFPKEGPSILRIQQVVRGDSAAYFCASSWDRDYGYTFGSGTRLTVV.

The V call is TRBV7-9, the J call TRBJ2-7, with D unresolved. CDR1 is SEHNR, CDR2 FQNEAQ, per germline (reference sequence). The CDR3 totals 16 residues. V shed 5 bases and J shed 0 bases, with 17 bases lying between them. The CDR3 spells CASSRASSWGSYEQYF. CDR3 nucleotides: TGTGCCAGCAGCCGAGCAAGTAGTTGGGGCTCCTACGAGCAGTACTTC.

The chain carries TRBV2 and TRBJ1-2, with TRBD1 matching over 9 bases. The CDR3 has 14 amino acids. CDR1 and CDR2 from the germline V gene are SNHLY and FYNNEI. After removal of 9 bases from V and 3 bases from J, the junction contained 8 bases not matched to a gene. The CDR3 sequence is CARTAGTGYYGYTF. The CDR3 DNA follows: TGTGCCAGAACGGCCGGGACAGGGTACTATGGCTACACCTTC.

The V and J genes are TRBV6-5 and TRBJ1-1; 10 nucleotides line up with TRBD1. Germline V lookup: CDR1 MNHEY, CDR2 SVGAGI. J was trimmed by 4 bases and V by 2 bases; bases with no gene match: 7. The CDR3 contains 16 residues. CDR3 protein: CASSYRTGGLGTEAFF. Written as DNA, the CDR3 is TGTGCCAGCAGTTACCGGACAGGGGGGTTAGGCACTGAAGCTTTCTTT.

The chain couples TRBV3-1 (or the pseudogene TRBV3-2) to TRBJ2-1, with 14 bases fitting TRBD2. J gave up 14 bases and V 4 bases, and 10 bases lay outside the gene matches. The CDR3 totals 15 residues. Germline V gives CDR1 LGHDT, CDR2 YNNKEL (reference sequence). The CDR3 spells CASSRLGTSGSLEFF. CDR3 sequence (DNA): TGTGCCAGCAGCCGACTCGGGACTAGCGGGAGCCTGGAGTTCTTC.

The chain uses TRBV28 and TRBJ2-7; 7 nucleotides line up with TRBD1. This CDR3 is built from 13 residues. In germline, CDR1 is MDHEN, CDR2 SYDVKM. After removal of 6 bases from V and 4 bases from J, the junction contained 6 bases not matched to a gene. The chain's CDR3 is CASRKGGSYEQYF. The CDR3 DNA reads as TGTGCCAGCAGAAAAGGGGGCTCGTACGAGCAGTACTTC.

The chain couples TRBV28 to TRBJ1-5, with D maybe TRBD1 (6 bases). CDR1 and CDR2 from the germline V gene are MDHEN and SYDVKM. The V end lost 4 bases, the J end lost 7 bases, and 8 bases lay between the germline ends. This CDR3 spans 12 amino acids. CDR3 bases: TGTGCCAGCAGTTGGGGGCTGCAGCCCCAGCATTTT. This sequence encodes CASSWGLQPQHF.

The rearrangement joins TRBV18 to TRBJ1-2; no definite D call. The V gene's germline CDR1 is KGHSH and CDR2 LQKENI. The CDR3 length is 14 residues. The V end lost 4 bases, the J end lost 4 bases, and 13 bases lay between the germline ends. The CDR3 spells CASSLEEGVYGYTF. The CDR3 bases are TGTGCCAGCTCACTGGAGGAGGGAGTCTATGGCTACACCTTC.

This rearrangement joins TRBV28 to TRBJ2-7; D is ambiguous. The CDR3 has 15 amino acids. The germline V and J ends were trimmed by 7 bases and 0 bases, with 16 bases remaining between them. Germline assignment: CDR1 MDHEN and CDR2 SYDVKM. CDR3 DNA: TGTGCCAGCACCCTCAACGGGCTATCCTCCTACGAGCAGTACTTC. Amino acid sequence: CASTLNGLSSYEQYF.

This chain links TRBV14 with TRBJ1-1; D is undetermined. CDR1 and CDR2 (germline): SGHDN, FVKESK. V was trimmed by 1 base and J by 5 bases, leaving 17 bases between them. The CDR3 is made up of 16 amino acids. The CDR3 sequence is CASSQVPRGRDTEAFF. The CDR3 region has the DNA TGTGCCAGCAGCCAAGTCCCGCGAGGGCGGGATACTGAAGCTTTCTTT.

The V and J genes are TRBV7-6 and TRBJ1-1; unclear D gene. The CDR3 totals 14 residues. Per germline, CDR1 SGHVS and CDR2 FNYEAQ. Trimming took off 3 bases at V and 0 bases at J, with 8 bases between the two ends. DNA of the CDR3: TGTGCCAGCAGCTTCTCCGGCTTGAACACTGAAGCTTTCTTT. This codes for CASSFSGLNTEAFF.

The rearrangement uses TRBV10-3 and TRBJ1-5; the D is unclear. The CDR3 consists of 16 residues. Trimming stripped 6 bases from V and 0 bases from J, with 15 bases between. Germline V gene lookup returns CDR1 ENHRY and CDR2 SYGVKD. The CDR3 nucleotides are TGTGCCATCAGCTCCAAGGGAGGAGATAGCAATCAGCCCCAGCATTTT. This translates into CAISSKGGDSNQPQHF.

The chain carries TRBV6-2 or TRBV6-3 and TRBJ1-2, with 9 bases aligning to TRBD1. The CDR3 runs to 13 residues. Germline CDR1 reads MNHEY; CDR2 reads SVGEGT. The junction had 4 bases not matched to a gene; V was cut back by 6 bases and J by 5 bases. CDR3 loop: CASSRGTGYGYTF. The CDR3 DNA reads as TGTGCCAGCAGCCGAGGGACAGGGTATGGCTACACCTTC.

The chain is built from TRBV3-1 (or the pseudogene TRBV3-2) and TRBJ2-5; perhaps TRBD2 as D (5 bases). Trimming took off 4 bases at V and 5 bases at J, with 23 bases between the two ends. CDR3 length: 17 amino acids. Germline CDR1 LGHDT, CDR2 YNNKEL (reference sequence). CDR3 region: CASSPAARRRSSETQYF. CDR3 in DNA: TGTGCCAGCAGCCCCGCCGCCAGGAGGCGGTCGTCGGAGACCCAGTACTTC.

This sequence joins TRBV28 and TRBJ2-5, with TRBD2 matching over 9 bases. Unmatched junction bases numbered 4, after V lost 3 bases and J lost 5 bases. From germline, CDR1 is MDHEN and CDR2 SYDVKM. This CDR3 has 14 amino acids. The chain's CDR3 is CASSFPSGTETQYF. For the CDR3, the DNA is TGTGCCAGCAGTTTCCCTAGCGGGACCGAGACCCAGTACTTC.

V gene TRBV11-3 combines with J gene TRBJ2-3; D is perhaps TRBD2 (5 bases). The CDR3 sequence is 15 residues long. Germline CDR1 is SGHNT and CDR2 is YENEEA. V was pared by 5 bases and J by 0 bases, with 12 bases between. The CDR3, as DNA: TGTGCCAGCAGCAGACGGACTTCTAGCACAGATACGCAGTATTTT. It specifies CASSRRTSSTDTQYF.

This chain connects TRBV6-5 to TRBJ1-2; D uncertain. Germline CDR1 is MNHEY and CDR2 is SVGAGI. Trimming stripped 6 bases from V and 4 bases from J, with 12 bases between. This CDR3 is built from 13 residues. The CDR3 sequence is CASRPAGSYGYTF. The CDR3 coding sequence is TGTGCCAGCAGACCCGCGGGCAGCTATGGCTACACCTTC.